This T cell receptor beta chain appears in the sequencing data of a study of cytotoxic CD8 clonotypes in ibrutinib-treated CLL. The V gene's germline CDR1 is LNHDA and CDR2 SQIVND (reference sequence). CDR3 size: 11 residues. With 9 bases removed from V and 6 bases from J, the gap between germline ends came to 12 bases. General study results and limits: Baseline-level clonality went beyond age-matched healthy donors and moved in step with circulating CD8+ T-cell counts. Under treatment, the uncommon public clonotypes either contracted or remained stable.

Sequenced by immunoSEQ multiplex PCR; TCRdb stores in-frame clones only, minus some. The sample gives approximately 60,000 clones, approximately 60% of which show up once; over 20% is in the top ten. Points on this clone: Its antigen is undetermined.

The receptor was isolated from a human donor with chronic lymphocytic leukemia. Sequenced here: PBMCs, sampled after 24 months of ibrutinib treatment. The V and J genes are TRBV19 and TRBJ2-7; possibly TRBD2 for D (6 bases). CDR3 loop: CASSRGIEQYF. CDR3 in DNA: TGTGCCAGCTCACGGGGGATCGAGCAGTACTTC. The full variable domain, its missing parts supplied by reference TRBV19 and TRBJ2-7, is DGGITQSPKYLFRKEGQNVTLSCEQNLNHDAMYWYRQDPGQGLRLIYYSQIVNDFQKGDIAEGYSVSREKKESFPLTVTSAQKNPTAFYLCASSRGIEQYFGPGTRLTVT.